The 21 T cell receptor beta chains below were found in one sample sequenced in a study of a mutant IDH1 vaccine in newly diagnosed glioma. Only in-frame clones appear in the TCRdb table, and some are missing; sequencing was by immunoSEQ multiplex PCR. The sample records 29,000 or so clones, approximately 80% being singletons. These receptors' antigens are unknown. Noted time point: week 23, last vaccination. What each vaccine dose contained was 300 ug of mutant IDH1 20-mer peptide, accompanied by topical imiquimod. Specimen: PBMCs, collected from a glioma patient whose treatment included an IDH1 peptide vaccine. These TCRs come from a woman aged 18 to 35 with glioma.

This clone has just one count. The rearrangement joins TRBV6-1 to TRBJ2-5; D call uncertain. The V gene lost 1 base and the J gene lost 4 bases, with 10 bases spanning the gap. This CDR3 spans 14 amino acids. In germline, CDR1 is MNHNS, CDR2 SASEGT. The DNA for the CDR3 is TGTGCCAGCAGTGAAGATCTATTCGGAGAGACCCAGTACTTC. It encodes CASSEDLFGETQYF.

A few counts support this clone. The rearrangement links TRBV7-3 to TRBJ1-5; possible D gene TRBD1, 5 bases. V lost 6 bases and J 2 bases, leaving 8 bases between the germline ends. Germline CDR1 and CDR2: SGHTA and FQGTGA. This CDR3 has 13 residues. The CDR3 coding sequence is TGTGCCAGCAGGTGGGGGGGCAATCAGCCCCAGCATTTT. Protein: CASRWGGNQPQHF.

Details on this clone: The conserved phenylalanine or tryptophan is not found at the CDR3 terminus, so this likely reflects a read error. The DNA is left out, because the CDR3 cannot be placed on it with certainty; the CDR3 is given as TCRdb lists it. V is TRBV21-1 and J is TRBJ1-2. TRBV21-1 is termed a pseudogene. With termini counted, the CDR3 has 10 amino acids. CDR3 sequence reads: CASSEGQFLA.

The CDR3 region is CASKARGPTEAFF. The CDR3 DNA follows: TGTGCCAGTAAAGCCAGGGGCCCCACTGAAGCTTTCTTT. This chain connects TRBV6-1 to TRBJ1-1, with TRBD1 as a possible D gene (6 bases). V lost 9 bases and J lost 4, with 15 bases in between. The CDR3 is 13 residues long. Per germline, CDR1 MNHNS and CDR2 SASEGT.

CDR3 sequence: CASSQVAETLHNGYTF. The CDR3 DNA is TGCGCCAGCAGCCAAGTGGCGGAGACTCTTCACAATGGCTACACCTTC. The chain employs TRBV4-1 and TRBJ1-2, with D unclear. Germline CDR1 MGHRA, CDR2 YSYEKL. V was trimmed by 1 base and J by 6 bases, leaving 18 bases between them. This CDR3 comprises 16 residues.

J is TRBJ2-4 and V is TRBV7-2; 13 positions match TRBD2. V gave up 5 bases and J gave up 5 bases; unmatched junction bases: 6. This CDR3 has 16 amino acids. Germline V gene lookup returns CDR1 SGHTA and CDR2 FQGNSA. CDR3 region: CASSPRLAGGENIQYF. DNA for the CDR3: TGTGCCAGCAGCCCCCGACTAGCGGGAGGAGAAAACATTCAGTACTTC.

Points on this clone: Other DNA sequences within the sample encode an identical CDR3. The rearrangement joins TRBV5-1 to TRBJ1-3, with a possible D match to TRBD1 (5 bases). The CDR3 totals 14 residues. Germline V lookup: CDR1 SGHRS, CDR2 YFSETQ. The ends were cut back, 2 bases at V and 1 base at J, with 7 bases in the middle. The CDR3 here is CASSLAGSGNTIYF. The CDR3 region has the DNA TGCGCCAGCAGCTTAGCAGGGTCTGGAAACACCATATATTTT.

J is TRBJ1-5 and V is TRBV7-9, with TRBD1 as a possible D gene (6 bases). Trimming stripped 5 bases from V and 4 bases from J, with 15 bases between. The CDR3 sequence is 15 residues long. Germline values: CDR1 SEHNR, CDR2 FQNEAQ (reference sequence). Here the CDR3 DNA reads TGTGCCAGCAGCGGGACTGGGGGGGCTAATCAGCCCCAGCATTTT. This sequence encodes CASSGTGGANQPQHF. Using reference TRBV7-9 and TRBJ1-5 for the parts outside the CDR3, the full variable domain is DTGVSQNPRHKITKRGQNVTFRCDPISEHNRLYWYRQTLGQGPEFLTYFQNEAQLEKSRLLSDRFSAERPKGSFSTLEIQRTEQGDSAMYLCASSGTGGANQPQHFGDGTRLSIL.

The chain has TRBV10-3 and TRBJ1-1; D remains unclear. The CDR3 is 13 amino acids. CDR1 is ENHRY and CDR2 is SYGVKD in the germline V gene. Trimming pared 4 bases from V and 0 bases from J, leaving 6 bases between. DNA of the CDR3: TGTGCCATCAGTGGTGGAGTGAACACTGAAGCTTTCTTT. This encodes CAISGGVNTEAFF.

The chain is built from TRBV9 and TRBJ2-2; no definite D call. Germline loops: CDR1 SGDLS, CDR2 YYNGEE. V was cut by 2 bases and J by 2 bases, with 4 bases left in between. This CDR3 comprises 13 residues. CDR3 sequence: CASSVENTGELFF. DNA for the CDR3: TGTGCCAGCAGCGTTGAAAACACCGGGGAGCTGTTTTTT.

This clone has a handful of counts. V and J are TRBV19 and TRBJ1-5; D not certain. CDR3 length: 15 residues. The ends were cut back, 4 bases at V and 4 bases at J, with 14 bases in the middle. The germline V gene encodes CDR1 LNHDA and CDR2 SQIVND (reference sequence). CDR3 residues: CASSTGRETNQPQHF. The CDR3 nucleotides are TGTGCCAGTAGTACGGGTCGGGAAACGAATCAGCCCCAGCATTTT.

The DNA for the CDR3 is TGTGCCAGCAGCCAAGAAGCGTCGGCGTCAGATACGCAGTATTTT. Its protein is CASSQEASASDTQYF. The chain combines TRBV4-2 with TRBJ2-3; D is uncertain. CDR1 and CDR2 (germline): LGHNA, YNFKEQ. The CDR3 length is 15 residues. V lost 0 bases and J 4 bases, leaving 11 bases between the germline ends.

The CDR3 region is CASRPLYQPQHF. Here the CDR3 DNA reads TGTGCCAGCAGACCGCTCTATCAGCCCCAGCATTTT. The rearrangement joins TRBV6-1 to TRBJ1-5; D unresolved. V lost 6 bases to trimming and J lost 5 bases, with 8 bases between them. The CDR3 length is 12 residues. Germline values: CDR1 MNHNS, CDR2 SASEGT.

The V and J genes are TRBV7-2 and TRBJ1-2; D unclear. The ends were cut back, 2 bases at V and 5 bases at J, with 6 bases in the middle. In germline, CDR1 is SGHTA, CDR2 FQGNSA. The CDR3 is 12 residues long. Here the CDR3 DNA reads TGTGCCAGCAGCTTAATGGGGTATGGCTACACCTTC. This codes for CASSLMGYGYTF.

A single count supports this clone. The chain has TRBV18 and TRBJ1-4; no firm D call. CDR1 and CDR2 from the germline V gene are KGHSH and LQKENI. CDR3 length: 14 residues. V lost 2 bases and J 3 bases, leaving 7 bases between the germline ends. CDR3 sequence (DNA): TGTGCCAGCTCACCAAACGCTCCTAATGAAAAACTGTTTTTT. It translates to CASSPNAPNEKLFF. Looking up the rest from reference TRBV18 and TRBJ1-4 gives the full variable domain: NAGVMQNPRHLVRRRGQEARLRCSPMKGHSHVYWYRQLPEEGLKFMVYLQKENIIDESGMPKERFSAEFPKEGPSILRIQQVVRGDSAAYFCASSPNAPNEKLFFGSGTQLSVL.

This clone occurred once. The J gene is TRBJ1-4, the V gene TRBV7-9; TRBD1 matches at 7 bases. In germline, CDR1 is SEHNR, CDR2 FQNEAQ (reference sequence). The CDR3 has 17 amino acids. Trimming took 1 base from V and 1 from J; bases not matched to a gene: 6. The CDR3 sequence is CASSLGTGGLTNEKLFF. CDR3 bases: TGTGCCAGCAGCTTAGGGACAGGTGGTTTAACTAATGAAAAACTGTTTTTT.

V gene TRBV5-5 combines with J gene TRBJ2-2, with no clear D. The CDR3 runs 13 residues. V was shortened by 1 base and J by 3 bases, with 4 bases between the two germline ends. The germline gives CDR1 SGHKS, CDR2 YYEKEE (reference sequence). This CDR3 is CASSLLDTGELFF. The CDR3 DNA reads TGTGCCAGCAGCTTGCTAGACACCGGGGAGCTGTTTTTT.

This sequence joins TRBV4-2 and TRBJ2-5, with TRBD2 matching over 11 bases. CDR3 length: 14 amino acids. Germline V gene sequence: CDR1 LGHNA, CDR2 YNFKEQ. Germline trimming cut 1 base from V and 5 bases from J; bases unmatched to any gene: 0. As DNA, the CDR3 is TGTGCCAGCAGCCAAGGGACTAGCGGGGAGACCCAGTACTTC. Protein sequence: CASSQGTSGETQYF.

The chain recombines TRBV19 with TRBJ2-1; perhaps TRBD1 as D (5 bases). CDR1 is LNHDA and CDR2 is SQIVND in the germline V gene (reference sequence). The germline V and J ends were trimmed by 3 bases and 0 bases, with 18 bases remaining between them. The CDR3 contains 18 residues. CDR3 nucleotide sequence: TGTGCCAGTAGTATTCGCCAGGGATCCCGACTCTCCTACAATGAGCAGTTCTTC. Its translation is CASSIRQGSRLSYNEQFF.

The chain has TRBV19 and TRBJ1-6, with 7 bases lining up with TRBD1. The CDR3 is made up of 15 amino acids. Germline CDR1 is LNHDA and CDR2 is SQIVND (reference sequence). V shed 6 bases and J 7 bases; nucleotides not matched to a gene: 9. In nucleotides, the CDR3 is TGTGCCAGTAGCTCAACACAGGGGTTGAATTCACCCCTCCACTTT. Amino acid sequence: CASSSTQGLNSPLHF.

The chain recombines TRBV13 with TRBJ2-7; 8 nucleotides match TRBD1. With 5 bases clipped from V and 5 bases from J, the junction kept 11 bases outside the gene matches. CDR3 length: 15 amino acids. Germline V gene sequence: CDR1 PRHDT, CDR2 FYEKMQ (reference sequence). This chain's CDR3 is CASSPGDRPQHEQYF. The CDR3 nucleotides are TGTGCCAGCAGCCCGGGGGACAGGCCGCAGCACGAGCAGTACTTC.